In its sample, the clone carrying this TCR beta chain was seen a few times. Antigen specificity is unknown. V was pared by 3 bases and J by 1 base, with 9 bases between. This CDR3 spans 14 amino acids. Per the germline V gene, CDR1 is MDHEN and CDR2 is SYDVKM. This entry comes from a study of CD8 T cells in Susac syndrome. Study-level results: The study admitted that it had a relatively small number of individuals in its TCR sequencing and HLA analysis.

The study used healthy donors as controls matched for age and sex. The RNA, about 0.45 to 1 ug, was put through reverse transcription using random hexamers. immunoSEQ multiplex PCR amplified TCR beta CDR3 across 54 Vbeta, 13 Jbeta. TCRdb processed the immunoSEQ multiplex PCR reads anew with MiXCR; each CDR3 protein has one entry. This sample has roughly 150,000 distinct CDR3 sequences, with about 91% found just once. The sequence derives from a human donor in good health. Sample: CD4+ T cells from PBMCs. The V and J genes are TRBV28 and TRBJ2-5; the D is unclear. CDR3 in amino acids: CASSLGQPQETQYF. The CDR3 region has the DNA TGTGCCAGCAGTTTGGGCCAGCCCCAAGAGACCCAGTACTTC. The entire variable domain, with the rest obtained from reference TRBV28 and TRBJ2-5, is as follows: DVKVTQSSRYLVKRTGEKVFLECVQDMDHENMFWYRQDPGLGLRLIYFSYDVKMKEKGDIPEGYSVSREKKERFSLILESASTNQTSMYLCASSLGQPQETQYFGPGTRLLVL.